A single sample gave rise to the 15 T cell receptor beta chains below, sequenced in a study of T cell responses to AZD1222 COVID-19 vaccine. Using immunoSEQ multiplex PCR, the repertoire was profiled, and TCRdb retains in-frame clones only, with some absent. This sample has about 150,000 clones, with 89% found just once. The sequenced sample was peripheral blood, obtained on day 0 of AZD1222 vaccination. Receptors were obtained from an adult in good health.

This clone was seen only once. This rearrangement joins TRBV7-9 to TRBJ2-3; 8 nucleotides align to TRBD2. The CDR3 contains 21 residues. Germline CDR1 SEHNR, CDR2 FQNEAQ (reference sequence). V shed 7 bases and J 4 bases; nucleotides not matched to a gene: 28. The CDR3 loop reads CASTQLAQKTHGRTSSDTQYF. DNA of the CDR3: TGTGCCAGCACTCAGCTCGCGCAAAAAACGCATGGACGGACTAGCTCAGATACGCAGTATTTT.

V gene TRBV24-1 combines with J gene TRBJ2-7; tentative D call: TRBD1 (5 bases). Trimming stripped 4 bases from V and 3 bases from J, with 9 bases between. Germline V lookup: CDR1 KGHDR, CDR2 SFDVKD. CDR3 size: 13 residues. The CDR3 is CATSDLDSYEQYF. The DNA of the CDR3 is TGTGCCACCAGTGACCTAGACAGCTACGAGCAGTACTTC.

The chain links TRBV7-2 to TRBJ2-7; 7 nucleotides match TRBD2. Germline V gene lookup returns CDR1 SGHTA and CDR2 FQGNSA. This CDR3 has 15 residues. The V gene end was trimmed by 1 base and the J gene end by 3 bases; junction bases not matched to a gene: 6. The CDR3 region has the DNA TGTGCCAGCAGCTTAGGGGCTAGCGGAGTCTACGAGCAGTACTTC. It yields the protein CASSLGASGVYEQYF.

The chain links TRBV5-8 to TRBJ1-4; TRBD1 might be the D (5 bases). Germline-derived CDR1 and CDR2 are SGHTS and YDEGEE. V was pared by 1 base and J by 7 bases, with 11 bases between. The CDR3 is 14 amino acids. Here the CDR3 reads CASSLSGAGEKLFF. The DNA for the CDR3 is TGTGCCAGCAGCTTGTCCGGGGCGGGTGAAAAACTGTTTTTT.

J is TRBJ2-1 and V is TRBV19; 13 nucleotides line up with TRBD2. With 6 bases clipped from V and 4 bases from J, the junction kept 6 bases outside the gene matches. Germline-derived CDR1 and CDR2 are LNHDA and SQIVND (reference sequence). The CDR3 is made up of 16 amino acids. The CDR3, as DNA: TGTGCCAGTAGATCGGGACTAGCGGGAAATTACAATGAGCAGTTCTTC. Translated: CASRSGLAGNYNEQFF.

To note about this clone: This sample also contains other DNA sequences that code for the same CDR3. This chain links TRBV12-3 or TRBV12-4 with TRBJ1-3; D remains ambiguous. The CDR3 sequence is 13 residues long. The V end lost 5 bases, the J end lost 1 base, and 6 bases lay between the germline ends. CDR3 DNA: TGTGCCAGCAGTCTGGCATCTGGAAACACCATATATTTT. It codes for CASSLASGNTIYF.

The rearrangement joins TRBV19 to TRBJ1-4; D may be TRBD1 (5 bases). V dropped 7 bases and J dropped 2 bases, with 14 bases sitting between them. CDR1 LNHDA and CDR2 SQIVND come from the germline V gene (reference sequence). This CDR3 is built from 15 residues. CDR3 amino acids: CASTPRRATNEKLFF. As DNA, the CDR3 is TGTGCCAGTACTCCCCGCAGGGCTACTAATGAAAAACTGTTTTTT.

The rearrangement joins TRBV7-2 to TRBJ2-7, with unresolved D. Germline CDR1 and CDR2: SGHTA and FQGNSA. Trimming left V 2 bases short and J 1 base short, with 12 bases between. This CDR3 has 15 amino acids. CDR3 sequence reads: CASSLITATSYEQYF. The CDR3 nucleotides are TGTGCCAGCAGCTTAATCACAGCAACGTCCTACGAGCAGTACTTC.

This chain connects TRBV9 to TRBJ1-2, with D uncertain. The CDR3 totals 12 residues. The germline CDR1 and CDR2 sequences are SGDLS and YYNGEE. The germline V and J ends were trimmed by 0 bases and 8 bases, with 8 bases remaining between them. The chain's CDR3 is CASSVGRRGYTF. CDR3 in DNA: TGTGCCAGCAGCGTAGGCAGGAGAGGCTACACCTTC.

The chain uses TRBV7-2 and TRBJ2-7; D is possibly TRBD2 (6 bases). V gave up 4 bases and J gave up 6 bases, with 19 bases separating them. In germline, CDR1 is SGHTA, CDR2 FQGNSA. The CDR3 contains 15 residues. CDR3 amino acids: CASSSGLPRGGEQYF. The CDR3 bases are TGTGCCAGCAGCTCCGGACTACCCCGGGGAGGCGAGCAGTACTTC.

CDR3 residues: CASSPRGRGHEQYF. The CDR3 coding sequence is TGTGCCAGCTCACCACGGGGGCGCGGGCACGAGCAGTACTTC. The rearrangement links TRBV18 to TRBJ2-7, with TRBD1 as a possible D gene (6 bases). Germline CDR1 is KGHSH and CDR2 is LQKENI. The CDR3 length is 14 residues. V was trimmed by 1 base and J by 5 bases, leaving 12 bases between them.

This clone occurred once. This sequence joins TRBV4-2 and TRBJ2-2, with 7 bases identical to TRBD2. The germline V gene has CDR1 LGHNA and CDR2 YNFKEQ. V lost 5 bases to trimming and J lost 2 bases; unmatched junction nucleotides: 8. The CDR3 sequence is 16 residues long. The CDR3, as DNA: TGTGCCAGCAGCTTCCGGACTAGAGGTAACACCGGGGAGCTGTTTTTT. Protein sequence: CASSFRTRGNTGELFF.

The chain employs TRBV19 and TRBJ1-5, with D possibly being TRBD1 (6 bases). The CDR3 totals 16 residues. Trimming removed 8 bases at V and 3 bases at J, with 20 bases between. Germline values: CDR1 LNHDA, CDR2 SQIVND (reference sequence). The CDR3 spells CASVGRGLGINQPQHF. The CDR3 coding sequence is TGTGCCAGTGTAGGCAGGGGCTTGGGCATCAATCAGCCCCAGCATTTT. Complete variable domain (other parts from reference TRBV19 and TRBJ1-5): DGGITQSPKYLFRKEGQNVTLSCEQNLNHDAMYWYRQDPGQGLRLIYYSQIVNDFQKGDIAEGYSVSREKKESFPLTVTSAQKNPTAFYLCASVGRGLGINQPQHFGDGTRLSIL.

This clone was recorded only once. The gene calls are TRBV19 and TRBJ2-7; D may be TRBD1 (5 bases). The CDR3 is made up of 13 amino acids. Germline V CDR1 and CDR2: LNHDA, SQIVND (reference sequence). Trimming took off 7 bases at V and 3 bases at J, with 13 bases between the two ends. The CDR3 here is CASNRGRDYEQYF. The CDR3 DNA follows: TGTGCCAGTAATCGAGGCAGGGACTACGAGCAGTACTTC.

The chain carries TRBV28 and TRBJ1-2; D is undetermined. CDR3 length: 13 residues. The ends were cut back, 6 bases at V and 5 bases at J, with 13 bases in the middle. From germline, CDR1 is MDHEN and CDR2 SYDVKM. The CDR3 nucleotides are TGTGCCAGCAGCTCTGGGGTGTGGTATGGCTACACCTTC. It translates to CASSSGVWYGYTF.